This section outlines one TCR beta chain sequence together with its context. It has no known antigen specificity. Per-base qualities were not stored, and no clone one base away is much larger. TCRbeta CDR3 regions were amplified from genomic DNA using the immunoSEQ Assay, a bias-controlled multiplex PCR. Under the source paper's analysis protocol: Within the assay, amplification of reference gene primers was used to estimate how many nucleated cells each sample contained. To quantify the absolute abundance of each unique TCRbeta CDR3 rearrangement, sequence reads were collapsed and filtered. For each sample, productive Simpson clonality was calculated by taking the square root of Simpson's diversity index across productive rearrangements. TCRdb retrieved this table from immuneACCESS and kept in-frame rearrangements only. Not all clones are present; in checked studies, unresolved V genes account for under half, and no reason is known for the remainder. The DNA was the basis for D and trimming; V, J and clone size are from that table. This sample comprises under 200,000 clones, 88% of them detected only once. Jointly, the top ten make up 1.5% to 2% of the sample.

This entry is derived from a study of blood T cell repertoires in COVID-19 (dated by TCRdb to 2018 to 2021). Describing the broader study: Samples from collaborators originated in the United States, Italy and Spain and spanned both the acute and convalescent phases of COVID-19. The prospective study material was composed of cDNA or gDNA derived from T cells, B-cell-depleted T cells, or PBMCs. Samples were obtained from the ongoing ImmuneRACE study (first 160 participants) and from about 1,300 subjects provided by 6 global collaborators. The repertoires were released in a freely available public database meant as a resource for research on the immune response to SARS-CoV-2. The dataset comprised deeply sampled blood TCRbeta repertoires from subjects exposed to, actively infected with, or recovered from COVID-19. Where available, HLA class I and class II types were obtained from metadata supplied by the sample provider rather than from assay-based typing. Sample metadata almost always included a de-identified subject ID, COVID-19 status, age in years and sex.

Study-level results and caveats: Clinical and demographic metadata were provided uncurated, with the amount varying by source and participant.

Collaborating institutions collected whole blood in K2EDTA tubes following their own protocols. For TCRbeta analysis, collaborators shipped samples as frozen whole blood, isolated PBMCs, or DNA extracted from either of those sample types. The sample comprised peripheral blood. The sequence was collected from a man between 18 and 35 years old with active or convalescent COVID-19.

For the CDR3, the sequence is CASSQDPGQGARGYTF. The DNA sequence reads TGCGCCAGCAGCCAAGATCCGGGACAGGGGGCGCGAGGCTACACCTTC. Here the chain combines TRBV4-1 and TRBJ1-2; TRBD1 aligns with 12 central bases. The CDR3, cysteine through phenylalanine, is 16 amino acids long. The DNA shown is the 48-base CDR3, in frame from base 1. The germline V end is reduced by 0 bases and the J end by 8 bases; junction bases left unmatched: 7. The germline V gene provides CDR1 MGHRA and CDR2 YSYEKL.